This TCR beta chain is drawn from a study of blood T cell repertoires in COVID-19. Study details: Collection of acute and convalescent COVID-19 samples took place in the United States, Italy and Spain. PBMCs, B-cell-depleted T cells, or T cells were the source of the cDNA or gDNA that made up the material.

CDR1 and CDR2 from the germline V gene are SNHLY and FYNNEI. This CDR3 has 14 amino acids. V gave up 4 bases and J gave up 9 bases, with 16 bases separating them. As processed by the authors: Nucleated cell number was recorded as an estimate derived from reference gene primer amplification. TCRdb's table, derived via immunoSEQ multiplex PCR, lists solely in-frame clones and lacks some. That table gives V, J and clone size, and the DNA gave D and trimming. This sample has fewer than 150,000 clones, with roughly 84% found just once. The sample was peripheral blood. The rearrangement joins TRBV2 to TRBJ1-5; D is undetermined. The TCR comes from a woman aged 25 to 39 who had recovered from COVID-19. The CDR3 DNA sequence: TGTGCCAGCAGTGTTGACCCTCGGACTCTGCCCCAGCATTTT. It yields the protein CASSVDPRTLPQHF.